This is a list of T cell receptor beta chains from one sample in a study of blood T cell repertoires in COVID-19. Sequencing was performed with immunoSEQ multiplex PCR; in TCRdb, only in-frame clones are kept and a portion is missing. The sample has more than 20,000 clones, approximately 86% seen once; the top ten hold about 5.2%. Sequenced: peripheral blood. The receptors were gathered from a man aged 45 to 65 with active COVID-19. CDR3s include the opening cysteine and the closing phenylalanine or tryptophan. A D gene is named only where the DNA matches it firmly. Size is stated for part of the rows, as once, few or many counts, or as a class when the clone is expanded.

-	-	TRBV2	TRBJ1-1	TGTGCCAGCAGTAAGGGACTCCCGAACACTGAAGCTTTCTTT	CASSKGLPNTEAFF
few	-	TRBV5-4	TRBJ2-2	TGTGCCAGCAGCTCAGGGGGGAGAGTCACCGGGGAGCTGTTTTTT	CASSSGGRVTGELFF
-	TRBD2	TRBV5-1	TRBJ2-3	TGCGCCAGCAGACCAGGGACTAGCGTTGATACGCAGTATTTT	CASRPGTSVDTQYF
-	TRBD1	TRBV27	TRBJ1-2	TGTGCCAGCAGTCCGACGACAGGGGGGTTACGTGGCTACACCTTC	CASSPTTGGLRGYTF
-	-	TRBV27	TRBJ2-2	TGTGCCAGCATGGGGAGATCGAACACCGGGGAGCTGTTTTTT	CASMGRSNTGELFF
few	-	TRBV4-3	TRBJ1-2	TGCGCCAGCAGCCAAGAGCCCTCGCAGGGCCACTATGGCTACACCTTC	CASSQEPSQGHYGYTF
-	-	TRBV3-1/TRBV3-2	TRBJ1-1	TGTGCCAGCAGGGGCGGGTATGGTGGTGAAGCTTTCTTT	CASRGGYGGEAFF
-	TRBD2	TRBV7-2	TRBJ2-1	TGTGCCAGCAGGCCCGGGGGGTACAATGAGCAGTTCTTC	CASRPGGYNEQFF
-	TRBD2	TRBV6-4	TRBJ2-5	TGTGCCAGCAGTGTACTAGCGGGGAGCCAAGAGACCCAGTACTTC	CASSVLAGSQETQYF
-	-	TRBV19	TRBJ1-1	TGTGCCAGTAGTGAGGTACTACCTCCTTCGGCTTTCTTT	CASSEVLPPSAFF
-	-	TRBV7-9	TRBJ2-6	TGTGCCAGCAGCTTTTACCGGGGTACCTCTGGGGCCAACGTCCTGACTTTC	CASSFYRGTSGANVLTF
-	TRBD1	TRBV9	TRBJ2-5	TGTGCCAGCAGCCCCCGGGACAGGGGGTCAGAGACCCAGTACTTC	CASSPRDRGSETQYF
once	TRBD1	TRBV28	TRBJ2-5	TGTGCCAGCAGGCGGGTGACAGGGGGGTTGGAGACCCAGTACTTC	CASRRVTGGLETQYF
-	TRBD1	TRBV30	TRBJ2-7	TGTGCCTGGACCAGACAGGGGGTGAGCTCCTACGAGCAGTACTTC	CAWTRQGVSSYEQYF
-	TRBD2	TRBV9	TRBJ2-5	TGTGCCAGCGCTGTAGCGGGGGGGCGAGAGACCCAGTACTTC	CASAVAGGRETQYF
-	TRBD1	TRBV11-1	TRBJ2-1	TGTGCCAGCAGCCCAGGGGGCAGTAAAGTAAATGAGCAGTTCTTC	CASSPGGSKVNEQFF
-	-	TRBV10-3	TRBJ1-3	TGTGCCATCAGTGAGTCGCGGGGTTTAGGATCTGGAAACACCATATATTTT	CAISESRGLGSGNTIYF
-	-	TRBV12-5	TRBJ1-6	TGTGCTAGTGGGGAGGGTTTTAAGCTTTCGGGTTCACCCCTCCACTTT	CASGEGFKLSGSPLHF
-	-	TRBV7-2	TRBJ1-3	TGTGCCAGCAGCCAGAACAGGGTAGTCTCTGGAAACACCATATATTTT	CASSQNRVVSGNTIYF
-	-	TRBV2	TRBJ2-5	TGTGCCAGCAGGAGGACAGCACAAGAGACCCAGTACTTC	CASRRTAQETQYF
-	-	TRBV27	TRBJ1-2	TGTGCCAGCAGTTTATCGATTTTGCGGGGTTTGGACTATGGCTACACCTTC	CASSLSILRGLDYGYTF
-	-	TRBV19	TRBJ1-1	TGTGCCAGTAGTATGTTTCGTTCGAACACTGAAGCTTTCTTT	CASSMFRSNTEAFF
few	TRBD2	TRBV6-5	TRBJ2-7	TGTGCCAGCACCGGGAGGACTAGCGGAATATACGAGCAGTACTTC	CASTGRTSGIYEQYF
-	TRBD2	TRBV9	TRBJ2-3	TGTGCCAGCAGTGCGAGCGGGGGATCCACAGATACGCAGTATTTT	CASSASGGSTDTQYF
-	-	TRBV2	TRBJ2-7	TGTGCCAGCAGTGGCGGGAACGACGAGCAGTACTTC	CASSGGNDEQYF
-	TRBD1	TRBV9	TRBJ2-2	TGTGCCAGCAGCCCCGGGACAGGAAACACCGGGGAGCTGTTTTTT	CASSPGTGNTGELFF
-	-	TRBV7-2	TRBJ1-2	TGTGCCAGCAGCTTAGCACGGGGAAGAGATGGCTACACCTTC	CASSLARGRDGYTF
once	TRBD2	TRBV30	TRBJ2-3	TGTGCCTGGATCCAAACCGGGACTAGCGTAGATACGCAGTATTTT	CAWIQTGTSVDTQYF
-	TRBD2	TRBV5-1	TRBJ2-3	TGCGCCAGCTGGGGGTCCGGGACTAGCGGGGGAGATACGCAGTATTTT	CASWGSGTSGGDTQYF
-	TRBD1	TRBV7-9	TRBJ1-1	TGTGCCAGCAGCTTAACTCCGACAGGGATGAACACTGAAGCTTTCTTT	CASSLTPTGMNTEAFF
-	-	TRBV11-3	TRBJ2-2	TGTGCCAGCAGCTTAGGGTCCGGGACACCGAACACCGGGGAGCTGTTTTTT	CASSLGSGTPNTGELFF
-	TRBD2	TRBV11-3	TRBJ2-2	TGTGCCAGCAGCCCCAGACTAGCGGGACGGACCGGGGAGCTGTTTTTT	CASSPRLAGRTGELFF
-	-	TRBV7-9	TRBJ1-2	TGTGCCAGCAGCTTAGGTGGACGAAGGGGGATAGATGGCTACACCTTC	CASSLGGRRGIDGYTF
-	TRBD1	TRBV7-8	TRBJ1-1	TGTGCCAGCAGCCCAAGGACAGGGCACTCTGAAGCTTTCTTT	CASSPRTGHSEAFF
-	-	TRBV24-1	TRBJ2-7	TGTGCCACCAGTGATACAAAGTACGAACAGTACTTC	CATSDTKYEQYF
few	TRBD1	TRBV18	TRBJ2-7	TGTGCCAGCTCACTAGATGAACCGGGACAGGGTTACGAGCAGTACTTC	CASSLDEPGQGYEQYF